The text below deals with one T cell receptor (beta chain). What it recognizes is unknown. Described time point: pre-treatment sample, taken before nivolumab and TIL therapy. These data come from a study of TIL therapy for anti-PD-1-resistant metastatic lung cancer. Study at large: Half of patients were current or former smokers. Study-wide points: Infused TIL clonotypes partially replaced the baseline blood repertoire, then decayed over months.

This was the immunoSEQ v3 assay. Survey-level samples got around 2.1 million read pairs; deep-level samples got roughly 5-6.5 million. TCRdb keeps only in-frame clones here, not all; method: immunoSEQ multiplex PCR. The table records tens of thousands of clones, roughly 69% of them present only once. The germline V and J ends were trimmed by 8 bases and 7 bases, with 17 bases remaining between them. The CDR3 totals 13 residues. Germline CDR1 reads SNHLY; CDR2 reads FYNNEI. The sample in question was blood, obtained at baseline. This chain links TRBV2 with TRBJ1-1; no firm D call. This clonotype originated in a person aged 25-79 years with non-small cell lung cancer. The DNA of the CDR3 is TGTGCCAGCGCTGGTGTCGGGATTAGTGAAGCTTTCTTT. As protein: CASAGVGISEAFF.